This T cell receptor (beta chain) was found in a study of T cells in Graves' hyperthyroidism and ophthalmopathy. The TCR beta CDR3 regions underwent amplification using RNA transcripts as the source. During a first-round RT-PCR of the TCR CDR3, the HTBI primer set was used. MiXCR, applied by TCRdb to the multiplex PCR reads, yields one record per CDR3 protein. The table records about 290,000 distinct CDR3 sequences, 13% to 15% of them present only once. Diagnosis of hyperthyroidism was new in patients aged 18 to 65, and its duration was under 2 months. Exclusion of a patient resulted from uncontrolled infection, other autoimmune disease, pregnancy or lactation. Blood from later-ophthalmopathy patients was taken at first hyperthyroidism diagnosis. This clonotype was observed many times. Its cognate antigen is unknown. Trimming stripped 4 bases from V and 6 bases from J, with 13 bases between. The CDR3 has 14 amino acids. Germline CDR1 is KGHSH and CDR2 is LQKENI.

Study results and limitations: Classification by a 13 V-J model distinguished ophthalmopathy from stable hyperthyroidism.

The TCR originated in a woman in her forties or fifties with Graves' hyperthyroidism that later progressed to Graves' ophthalmopathy. Sequenced: blood. This chain connects TRBV18 to TRBJ2-1, with a tentative D call TRBD2 (6 bases). This CDR3 is CASSLYGTFNEQFF. The DNA for the CDR3 is TGTGCCAGCTCACTGTATGGGACTTTCAATGAGCAGTTCTTC.